Listed below are T cell receptor beta chains from one sample, sequenced in a study of T cells after somatic rescue of genetic block. The method was immunoSEQ multiplex PCR; TCRdb's version includes in-frame clones alone and lacks a portion of them. Of 85,000 to 90,000 clones in the sample, 80% to 90% were seen once. Sequencing used peripheral blood mononuclear cells (PBMCs). These receptor sequences come from a woman aged 18 to 35. Each CDR3 is given without its conserved first and last residue. The order of the fields is clone size, V gene, J gene, CDR3 protein. The listing skips clone size in some rows; elsewhere it reads once, few, many or a size class.

>.|TRBV2|TRBJ2-7
ASSEGTSGSEQY
>.|TRBV18|TRBJ2-3
ASSPPSSGRGDTQY
>once|TRBV2|TRBJ1-1
ASEGRDTEAF
>.|TRBV5-1|TRBJ2-3
ASSFIKDSAGDTDTQY
>.|TRBV7-3|TRBJ2-1
ASSPDRSSYNEQF
>.|TRBV2|TRBJ2-7
ASSDRVGPYEQY
>.|TRBV25-1|TRBJ2-7
ASSDSSRYEQY
>.|TRBV9|TRBJ1-5
ASSSGYGNQPQH
>.|TRBV2|TRBJ1-1
ASSEASTVPNTEAF
>.|TRBV11-3|TRBJ2-7
ASSLVDGYYEQY
>few|TRBV18|TRBJ2-3
ASSYRGPSTDTQY
>few|TRBV6-5|TRBJ1-2
ASRRQGNYGYT
>.|TRBV19|TRBJ2-1
ASSIFGGNEQF
>.|TRBV27|TRBJ2-3
ATRLGGTDTQY
>.|TRBV4-1|TRBJ1-1
ASSQGLLGTEAF
>.|TRBV15|TRBJ2-5
ATSRDIGTGGEGETQY
>.|TRBV19|TRBJ2-7
ASSLSWDVGEQY
>.|TRBV9|TRBJ2-3
ASSPRLAGGIDTQY
>.|TRBV27|TRBJ1-2
ASSGRTGDGYT
>.|TRBV28|TRBJ2-7
ASSPSSGSLYEQY
>.|TRBV6-5|TRBJ1-1
ASSTTGLHTEAF
>.|TRBV29-1|TRBJ1-2
SVGRRADYGYT
>.|TRBV4-2|TRBJ2-3
ASSLRTGKSTDTQY
>.|TRBV25-1|TRBJ2-5
ASSVNGETQY
>.|TRBV14|TRBJ2-7
ASSPRRDPAYEQY
>.|TRBV27|TRBJ2-3
ASSSRGATDTQY
>.|TRBV4-1|TRBJ2-4
ASSHPGRRAKNIQY
>.|TRBV28|TRBJ2-2
ASSPPGELF
>.|TRBV10-3|TRBJ2-1
AIRILATSSYNEQF
>.|TRBV30|TRBJ1-3
AWSLAGGGNTIY
>.|TRBV7-6|TRBJ2-2
ASSPDRGRTGELF
>.|TRBV7-9|TRBJ2-7
ASSSRDREIPSYEQY
>.|TRBV28|TRBJ2-3
ASSPQTSGTTDTQY
>.|TRBV11-3|TRBJ2-1
ASSRRGINEQF
>.|TRBV7-9|TRBJ2-7
ASSLQGQSYEQY
>.|TRBV11-2|TRBJ1-2
ASSLMGGANYGYT
>.|TRBV7-8|TRBJ1-4
ASSLMAGVNEKLF
>.|TRBV5-1|TRBJ1-1
ASSPGGLLDTEAF
>.|TRBV18|TRBJ1-1
ASSPRGLNTEAF
>.|TRBV5-6|TRBJ2-7
ASSRTSYEQY
>.|TRBV6-5|TRBJ2-7
ASRRQGAREQY
>.|TRBV27|TRBJ1-5
ASSPRTGQNQPQH
>.|TRBV19|TRBJ1-5
ASSLGQPQPQH
>once|TRBV4-3|TRBJ2-1
ASSQRWPSGRGNEQF
>few|TRBV11-3|TRBJ1-1
ASSAGLWHLHGSTEAF
>once|TRBV9|TRBJ1-2
ASSRGQPSYGYT
>.|TRBV9|TRBJ1-1
ASSPTAGTGGDEAF
>.|TRBV19|TRBJ1-2
ASSPGQGVYGYT
>.|TRBV5-5|TRBJ1-2
ASSFGPGDGYT
>.|TRBV15|TRBJ2-7
ATSPRGGTGNLGSRNEQY
>.|TRBV7-6|TRBJ2-5
ASSLVGTRQETQY
>once|TRBV4-1|TRBJ2-7
ASRQTSRADAYEQY
>many|TRBV25-1|TRBJ2-2
ASSEGQGDTGELF
>.|TRBV2|TRBJ2-3
ASTEDRGLSTDTQY
>.|TRBV30|TRBJ2-7
ACVAPDRGSYEQY
>.|TRBV4-3|TRBJ2-3
ASSQGPSGSVADTQY
>.|TRBV2|TRBJ2-5
ASSPTTSQETQY
>few|TRBV29-1|TRBJ1-1
SATEAF
>.|TRBV5-5|TRBJ2-7
ASSLAPSRLGNEQY